This T cell receptor (beta chain) was sequenced in a study of T-cell memory formation after mild COVID-19. About the study: Across donors, TCR clusters were largely donor specific.

With 2 bases clipped from V and 3 bases from J, the junction kept 3 bases outside the gene matches. The CDR3 covers 14 residues. Germline values: CDR1 SGHTA, CDR2 FQGNSA. This clonotype appeared a few times. Its matching antigen is unknown. Employing constant-segment primers, 5'RACE generated TCR alpha and TCR beta cDNA libraries bearing sample barcodes and UMIs. TCRdb re-analysed the 5' RACE reads in MiXCR, keeping a single row per CDR3 protein. The table has 210,000 or so distinct CDR3 sequences, around 30% seen once. Study results and limitations: Pre-infection memory showed some responding clones, and this suggested that cross-reactive memory joined. Researchers report contracting CD4+ clones mostly in CM and EM, with CD8+ clones in EMRA.

Sequenced: PBMCs or a T cell subset sorted from them (not recorded which). The rearrangement joins TRBV7-2 to TRBJ1-2, with 7 bases aligning to TRBD1. This TCR derives from an adult woman who had mild COVID-19 (a few samples of this study predate the infection). Cell type and time point are not known. In DNA, the CDR3 is TGTGCCAGCAGCTTAATTGGACAGGACTATGGCTACACCTTC. Amino acids: CASSLIGQDYGYTF.